This T cell receptor (beta chain) is from a study of T cell responses to AZD1222 COVID-19 vaccine. Study details: Second-dose intervals near 4 or 12 weeks were combined.

Details on this clone: The antigen remains unidentified.

This table comes from immunoSEQ multiplex PCR, and its TCRdb copy is limited to in-frame clones, with some not included. The data show 85,000 to 90,000 clones, with around 90% seen just once and about 5.8% held by the top ten. Study-wide results and limits: The breadth and depth of Spike-specific TCRs increased once two AZD1222 doses had been given. Researchers took repertoire samples only after the peak T cell response had come. Seropositivity was recorded at baseline in only a handful of AZD1222 recipients.

The V gene's germline CDR1 is SGHNT and CDR2 YENEEA. Trimming cost V 2 bases and J 3 bases, with 11 bases left between them. The CDR3 is 15 residues long. The sequencing here drew on peripheral blood, taken on day 0 of AZD1222 vaccination. This chain joins TRBV11-3 and TRBJ1-3, with D possibly being TRBD1 (6 bases). The sequence came from an adult in good health. CDR3 DNA: TGTGCCAGCAGCTTAAATCGGACAGATGGAAACACCATATATTTT. Residues: CASSLNRTDGNTIYF. Full variable domain (remainder filled in from reference TRBV11-3 and TRBJ1-3): EAGVVQSPRYKIIEKKQPVAFWCNPISGHNTLYWYLQNLGQGPELLIRYENEEAVDDSQLPKDRFSAERLKGVDSTLKIQPAELGDSAVYLCASSLNRTDGNTIYFGEGSWLTVV.